This T cell receptor beta chain was retrieved from a study of shared clonotypes between healthy human individuals. Findings and caveats of the study: Limited genetic and exposure-history diversity came from having few donors. Among donors, clonotype sharing was expected to be affected by sequencing depth.

The length of the CDR3 is 18 residues. Trimming shortened V by 3 bases and J by 5 bases, and 23 bases separated the two germline ends. The germline V gene has CDR1 SGHNT and CDR2 YENEEA. Terminally differentiated effector memory CD45RA+ cells were excluded from the naive CD8 cells, which were CD45RO-negative and positively selected for CCR7. None of the donors, who were healthy HIV-negative adults, had recently had acute infections or vaccinations. Concerning this clone: Antigen: not known.

TCRdb keeps only in-frame clones here, not all; method: immunoSEQ multiplex PCR. The table includes some 2,100,000 clones, 85% to 95% detected once. The clonotype was recovered from a man younger than 35 in good health. Some clones in this sample may be carry-over from other donors' samples. V usage is TRBV11-3 and J usage is TRBJ2-1; tentative D call: TRBD1 (5 bases). Sequencing was done on a sample of naive CD8+ T cells from PBMCs. The CDR3 DNA follows: TGTGCCAGCAGCTTCTCGGGCACGGCGGCAGGGCTCGACAATGAGCAGTTCTTC. Translated, it gives CASSFSGTAAGLDNEQFF.